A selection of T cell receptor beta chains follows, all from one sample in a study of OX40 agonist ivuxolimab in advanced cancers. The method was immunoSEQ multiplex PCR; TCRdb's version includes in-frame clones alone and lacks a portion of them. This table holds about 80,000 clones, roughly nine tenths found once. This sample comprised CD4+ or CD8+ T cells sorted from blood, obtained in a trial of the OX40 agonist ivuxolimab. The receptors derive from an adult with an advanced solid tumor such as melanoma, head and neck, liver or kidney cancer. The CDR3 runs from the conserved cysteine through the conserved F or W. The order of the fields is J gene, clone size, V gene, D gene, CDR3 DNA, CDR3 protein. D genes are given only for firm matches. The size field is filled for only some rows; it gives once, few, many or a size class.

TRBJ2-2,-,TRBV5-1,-,TGCGCCAGCAGCTTGACGCCTTCGAACACCGGGGAGCTGTTTTTT,CASSLTPSNTGELFF
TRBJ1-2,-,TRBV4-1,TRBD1,TGCGCCAGCAGCCAAGTACAGGGGGGTAACTATGGCTACACCTTC,CASSQVQGGNYGYTF
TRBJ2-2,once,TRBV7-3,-,TGTGCCAGCAGCTTGTTGCGACTAGGGCGGGGCACCGGGGAGCTGTTTTTT,CASSLLRLGRGTGELFF
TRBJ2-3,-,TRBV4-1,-,TGCGCCAGCAGCCAATGGCGCGGGGTAACAGATACGCAGTATTTT,CASSQWRGVTDTQYF
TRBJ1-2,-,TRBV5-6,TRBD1,TGTGCCAGCAGCTTGGATGGGTTCGGGCAGGGGGCAAACTATGGCTACACCTTC,CASSLDGFGQGANYGYTF
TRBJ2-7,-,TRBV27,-,TGTGCCAGCAGTTTGGGGACGGAGAAGCCCTACGAGCAGTACTTC,CASSLGTEKPYEQYF
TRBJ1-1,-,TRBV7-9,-,TGTGCCAGCAGCCCCCCGAAGGGCCCTCACACTGAAGCTTTCTTT,CASSPPKGPHTEAFF
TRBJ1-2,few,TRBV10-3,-,TGTGCCATCAGTGACGGCCATAACTATGGCTACACCTTC,CAISDGHNYGYTF
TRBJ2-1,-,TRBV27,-,TGTGCCAGCAGTTTTCTTTCCTACAATGAGCAGTTCTTC,CASSFLSYNEQFF
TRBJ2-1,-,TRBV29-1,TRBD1,TGCAGCGTTCCGGCAGGGGGCAATGAGCAGTTCTTC,CSVPAGGNEQFF
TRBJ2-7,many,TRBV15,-,TGTGCCACCAGCAGTCTCCGGGACGGCTCCTACGAGCAGTACTTC,CATSSLRDGSYEQYF
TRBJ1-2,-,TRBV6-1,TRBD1,TGTGCCAGCAGTGTCAAGACAGGGGATGGCTACACCTTC,CASSVKTGDGYTF
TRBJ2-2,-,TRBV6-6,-,TGTGCCAGCAGCAATACAGGGAACACCGGGGAGCTGTTTTTT,CASSNTGNTGELFF
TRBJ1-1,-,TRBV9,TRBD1,TGTGCCAGCAGCGTGGACAGGGTCACTGAAGCTTTCTTT,CASSVDRVTEAFF
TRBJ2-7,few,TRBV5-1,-,TGCGCCAGCAGCCAGAGCGCCTACGAGCAGTACTTC,CASSQSAYEQYF
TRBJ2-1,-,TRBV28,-,TGTGCCAGCAGTCTACGCCCTAGTATCCATGAGCAGTTCTTC,CASSLRPSIHEQFF
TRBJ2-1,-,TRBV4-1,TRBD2,TGCGCCAGCAGCCAAGATCGGAATAGCGGGAGCTGGAATGAGCAGTTCTTC,CASSQDRNSGSWNEQFF
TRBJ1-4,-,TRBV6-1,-,TGTGCCAGCAGTGAATCCCCCCTGAGAGTTGAAAAACTGTTTTTT,CASSESPLRVEKLFF
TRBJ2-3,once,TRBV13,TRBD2,TGTGCCAGCAGCTCCCAGAGGACTAGCAGTGATACGCAGTATTTT,CASSSQRTSSDTQYF
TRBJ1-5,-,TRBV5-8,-,TGTGCCAGCCGGAGGGCCATCAATCAGCCCCAGCATTTT,CASRRAINQPQHF
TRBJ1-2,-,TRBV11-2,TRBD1,TGTGCCAGCGGACCCTTAAACTGGGGACAGCGTAACTATGGCTACACCTTC,CASGPLNWGQRNYGYTF
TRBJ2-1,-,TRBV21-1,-,TGTGCCAGCAGCAAAGCAAGGCTCGTCGGGTCCAGGAAAGACAATGAGCAGTTCTTC,CASSKARLVGSRKDNEQFF
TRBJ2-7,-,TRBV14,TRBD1,TGTGCCAGCAGCCCCGGACAGGGAACCTACGAGCAGTACTTC,CASSPGQGTYEQYF
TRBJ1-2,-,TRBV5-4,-,TGTGCCAGCAGCTTGGGGTTCACGCGGTACGGTAACTATGGCTACACCTTC,CASSLGFTRYGNYGYTF
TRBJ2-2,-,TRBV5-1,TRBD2,TGCGCCAGCAGCTCCGATAGCGGGGTGAACACCGGGGAGCTGTTTTTT,CASSSDSGVNTGELFF
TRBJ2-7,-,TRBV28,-,TGTGCCAGCAGTACCAGACAGTCCTACGAGCAGTACTTC,CASSTRQSYEQYF
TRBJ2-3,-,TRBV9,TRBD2,TGTGCCAGCAGCCCACTAGCGGGAGGAGGAGATACGCAGTATTTT,CASSPLAGGGDTQYF
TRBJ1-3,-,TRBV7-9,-,TGTGCCAGACAGGTCGGGGACACCATATATTTT,CARQVGDTIYF
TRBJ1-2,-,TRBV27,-,TGTGCCAGCAGTGGGGCAAGGGGTGGCTACACCTTC,CASSGARGGYTF
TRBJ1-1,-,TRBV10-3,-,TGTGCCATCAGTGAATCCGGGCCCCGTGCAAACACTGAAGCTTTCTTT,CAISESGPRANTEAFF
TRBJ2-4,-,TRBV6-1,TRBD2,TGTGCCAGCAGTGAACTAGCGGGAGGACCCAAAAACATTCAGTACTTC,CASSELAGGPKNIQYF
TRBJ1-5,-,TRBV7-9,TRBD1,TGTGCCAGCAGCTTAGAACGGACAGGTCGAAATCAGCCCCAGCATTTT,CASSLERTGRNQPQHF
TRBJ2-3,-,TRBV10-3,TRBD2,TGTGCCTCCAGACTAGCGAGACCGACAGATACGCAGTATTTT,CASRLARPTDTQYF
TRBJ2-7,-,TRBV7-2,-,TGTGCCAGCAGCTTCGGGACTTTCTACGAGCAGTACTTC,CASSFGTFYEQYF
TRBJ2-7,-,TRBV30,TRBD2,TGTGCCTGGAGTGTACAACAGGGACTAGGGTACGAGCAGTACTTC,CAWSVQQGLGYEQYF
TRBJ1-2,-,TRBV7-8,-,TGTGCCAGCAGCTTATGGGCGACAGGCGACTATGGCTACACCTTC,CASSLWATGDYGYTF
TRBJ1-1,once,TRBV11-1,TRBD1,TGTGCCAGCAGCAGGGGACAGGGGGCCGGCACTGAAGCTTTCTTT,CASSRGQGAGTEAFF
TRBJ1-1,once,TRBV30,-,TGTGCCTGGAACCCGACGGGGAGTCAGAACACTGAAGCTTTCTTT,CAWNPTGSQNTEAFF
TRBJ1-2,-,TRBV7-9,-,TGTGCCAGCAGCTTAGGGGGGGCCCCCACTAACTATGGCTACACCTTC,CASSLGGAPTNYGYTF
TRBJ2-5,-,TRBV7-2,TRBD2,TGTGCCAGCAGCTCCCCTCCCCCAGCGGGAGGGCCGTGGGAGACCCAGTACTTC,CASSSPPPAGGPWETQYF
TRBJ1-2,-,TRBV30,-,TGTGCCTGGAGTGTACTGGGCCTACAAGGCTACACCTTC,CAWSVLGLQGYTF
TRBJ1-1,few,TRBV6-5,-,TGTGCCAGCAGTTCCCCGGACGGGAACACTGAAGCTTTCTTT,CASSSPDGNTEAFF
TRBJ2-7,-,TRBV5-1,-,TGCGCCAGCAGCTTAAATCCAGGCCTAAGCTCCTACGAGCAGTACTTC,CASSLNPGLSSYEQYF
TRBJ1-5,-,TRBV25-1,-,TGTGCCAGCAGTGAATTATCCAGGGAGCCCCAGCATTTT,CASSELSREPQHF
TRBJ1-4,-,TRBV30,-,TGTGCCTGGAGTCCACCCGGGGGAGGGTTGGCTGAAAAACTGTTTTTT,CAWSPPGGGLAEKLFF
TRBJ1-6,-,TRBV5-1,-,TGCGCCAGCAGCTTGGATGGGGGCGTTTCACCCCTCCACTTT,CASSLDGGVSPLHF
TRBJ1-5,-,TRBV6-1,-,TGTGCCAGCAGTTTCCGGACGGGAGGCAATCAGCCCCAGCATTTT,CASSFRTGGNQPQHF
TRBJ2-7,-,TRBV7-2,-,TGTGCCAGCAGCGCCAATAGCGTGGCCTACGAGCAGTACTTC,CASSANSVAYEQYF
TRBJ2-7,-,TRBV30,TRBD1,TGTGCCTGGAGTGGACAGGGGAGTTACGAGCAGTACTTC,CAWSGQGSYEQYF
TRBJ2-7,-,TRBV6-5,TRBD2,TGTGCCAGCAGTTCAGAGCGGGAATACGAGCAGTACTTC,CASSSEREYEQYF
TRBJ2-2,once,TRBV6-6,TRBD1,TGTGCCAGCAGTTTTCAGGGGGTCAACACCGGGGAGCTGTTTTTT,CASSFQGVNTGELFF
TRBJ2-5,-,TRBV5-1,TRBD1,TGCGCCAGCAGCTTGGGCCCTGGGACAGGAAGGTCTGTGAGGGAGCAGTACTTC,CASSLGPGTGRSVREQYF
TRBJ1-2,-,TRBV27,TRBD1,TGTGCCAGCAGTCTAGACAGGGGCGCTCGCTATGGCTACACCTTC,CASSLDRGARYGYTF
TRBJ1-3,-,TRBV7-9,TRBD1,TGTGCCAGCAGCCAGACAGGGTCCAGCTCTGGAAACACCATATATTTT,CASSQTGSSSGNTIYF
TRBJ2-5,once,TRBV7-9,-,TGTGCCAGCAGCTTAAGCGGCAAGACCCAGTACTTC,CASSLSGKTQYF